The 11 T cell receptor beta chains below come from one sample, sequenced in a study of blood T cell repertoires in COVID-19 (TCRdb year 2020). The library was prepared using the immunoSEQ multiplex PCR assay. TCRdb's version of the immuneACCESS table is confined to in-frame rearrangements and falls short of the full clone set. An unresolved V gene accounts for under half of the shortfall where checked; the remainder is of unknown origin. The table for this sample lists some 150,000 clones; more than 75% of them were counted only once. 8% to 9.5% of the sample belongs to the ten largest clones. The source material was peripheral blood. These receptors were collected from a woman in her 70s with acute or convalescent COVID-19.

This clone was recorded only once. V gene TRBV19 combines with J gene TRBJ1-4, with a weak D call TRBD1 (5 bases). CDR1 and CDR2 (germline): LNHDA, SQIVND (reference sequence). The CDR3 runs 14 residues. V shed 5 bases and J shed 7 bases, with 14 bases lying between them. The CDR3 nucleotides read TGTGCCAGTAGTCCCGGGACTAGGGGTGAAAAACTGTTTTTT. Protein sequence: CASSPGTRGEKLFF.

The chain employs TRBV7-9 and TRBJ2-7; a weak D match, TRBD1 (6 bases). Germline V gene lookup returns CDR1 SEHNR and CDR2 FQNEAQ (reference sequence). V was clipped by 3 bases and J by 3 bases, with 15 bases between them. The CDR3 has 15 amino acids. This CDR3 is CASSFFTGKDYEQYF. The CDR3 DNA follows: TGTGCCAGCAGCTTTTTTACAGGGAAGGACTACGAGCAGTACTTC.

The chain links TRBV19 to TRBJ2-3; 11 bases fit TRBD2. The CDR3 runs to 16 residues. CDR1 is LNHDA, CDR2 SQIVND, per germline (reference sequence). V lost 3 bases to trimming and J lost 2 bases; unmatched junction nucleotides: 4. The CDR3: CASSMGSGGATDTQYF. CDR3 bases: TGTGCCAGTAGTATGGGTAGCGGGGGGGCCACAGATACGCAGTATTTT.

This clone was seen a handful of times. This chain's CDR3 is CASSPTGATGEKLFF. The CDR3 DNA reads TGTGCCAGCAGTCCCACAGGGGCGACGGGAGAAAAACTGTTTTTT. The chain employs TRBV6-5 and TRBJ1-4; 7 bases are a match to TRBD1. CDR1 is MNHEY, CDR2 SVGAGI, per germline. CDR3 length: 15 amino acids. V shed 5 bases, J shed 8 bases, and the junction held 11 bases outside the gene matches.

The rearrangement joins TRBV6-5 to TRBJ1-1; perhaps TRBD1 as D (5 bases). CDR1 is MNHEY and CDR2 is SVGAGI in the germline V gene. Trimming took 0 bases from V and 4 from J, leaving 9 bases between them. The CDR3 sequence is 14 residues long. The CDR3 DNA follows: TGTGCCAGCAGTTACTCGGGGGGTCTCACTGAAGCTTTCTTT. It is translated as CASSYSGGLTEAFF.

The chain recombines TRBV7-2 with TRBJ2-3, with D maybe TRBD2 (7 bases). The V and J ends lost 5 bases and 8 bases respectively, with 20 bases between them. The CDR3 has 15 amino acids. Germline assignment: CDR1 SGHTA and CDR2 FQGNSA. The CDR3 spells CASSPERGGFGTQYF. CDR3 in DNA: TGTGCCAGCAGCCCCGAAAGGGGGGGTTTTGGTACGCAGTATTTT.

The V call is TRBV19, the J call TRBJ1-1, with a tentative D call TRBD1 (5 bases). Trimming pared 7 bases from V and 4 bases from J, leaving 22 bases between. The CDR3 length is 16 residues. Germline lookup yields CDR1 LNHDA and CDR2 SQIVND (reference sequence). The DNA of the CDR3 is TGTGCCAGTACCTTGATGGGAATAGGGGCTGGCACTGAAGCTTTCTTT. This translates into CASTLMGIGAGTEAFF.

The gene calls are TRBV4-1 and TRBJ1-2, with D unclear. Trimming removed 0 bases at V and 4 bases at J, with 9 bases between. Germline V gene lookup returns CDR1 MGHRA and CDR2 YSYEKL. CDR3 length equals 14 residues. CDR3 sequence reads: CASSQDGRAYGYTF. CDR3 in DNA: TGCGCCAGCAGCCAAGATGGTAGAGCCTATGGCTACACCTTC.

This clone was counted only a few times. The chain combines TRBV7-2 with TRBJ2-5; 14 positions agree with TRBD2. The germline V gene has CDR1 SGHTA and CDR2 FQGNSA. The V and J ends lost 5 bases and 3 bases, in that order; junction bases with no gene match: 5. The CDR3 covers 16 residues. This chain's CDR3 is CASSRRTSGGKETQYF. The CDR3 nucleotides are TGTGCCAGCAGCCGTCGGACTAGCGGGGGGAAAGAGACCCAGTACTTC.

This clone appeared once. The genes are TRBV9 and TRBJ2-2, with D possibly matching TRBD2 (6 bases). The V gene lost 0 bases and the J gene lost 3 bases, with 15 bases spanning the gap. The germline gives CDR1 SGDLS, CDR2 YYNGEE. CDR3 size: 17 residues. The CDR3 loop reads CASSVGRGYPDTGELFF. CDR3 nucleotides: TGTGCCAGCAGCGTAGGGCGGGGCTATCCGGACACCGGGGAGCTGTTTTTT.

The V and J genes are TRBV19 and TRBJ2-7, with 11 bases identical to TRBD1. CDR3 length: 15 amino acids. Trimming at V came to 4 bases and at J to 3 bases, leaving 5 bases not matched to a gene. Germline V CDR1 and CDR2: LNHDA, SQIVND (reference sequence). The DNA for the CDR3 is TGTGCCAGTAGTAACGGACAGGGGGCTCTCTACGAGCAGTACTTC. This encodes CASSNGQGALYEQYF.